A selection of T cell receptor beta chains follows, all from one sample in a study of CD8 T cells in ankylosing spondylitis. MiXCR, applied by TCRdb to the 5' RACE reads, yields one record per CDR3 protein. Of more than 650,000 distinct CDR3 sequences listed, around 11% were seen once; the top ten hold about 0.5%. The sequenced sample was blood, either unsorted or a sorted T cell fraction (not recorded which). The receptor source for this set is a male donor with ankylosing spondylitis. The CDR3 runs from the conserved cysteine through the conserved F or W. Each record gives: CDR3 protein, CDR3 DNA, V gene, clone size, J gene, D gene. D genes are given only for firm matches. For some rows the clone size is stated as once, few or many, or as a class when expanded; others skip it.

CDR3 protein: CATSRNRVYDSPLHF
CDR3 DNA: TGTGCCACCAGCCGAAACAGGGTTTATGATTCACCCCTCCACTTT
V gene: TRBV15
clone size: few
J gene: TRBJ1-6
D gene: .

CDR3 protein: CSARYPTSNYGYTF
CDR3 DNA: TGCAGTGCTAGATACCCGACCTCTAACTATGGCTACACCTTC
V gene: TRBV20-1
clone size: .
J gene: TRBJ1-2
D gene: .

CDR3 protein: CASSPSPGGEQFF
CDR3 DNA: TGTGCCAGCAGCCCATCCCCGGGGGGTGAGCAGTTCTTC
V gene: TRBV9
clone size: few
J gene: TRBJ2-1
D gene: TRBD2

CDR3 protein: CASSITATGAYEQYF
CDR3 DNA: TGTGCCAGTAGTATTACGGCGACAGGGGCCTACGAGCAGTACTTC
V gene: TRBV19
clone size: few
J gene: TRBJ2-7
D gene: TRBD1

CDR3 protein: CASSLVKEAFF
CDR3 DNA: TGTGCCAGCAGCTTAGTCAAGGAAGCTTTCTTT
V gene: TRBV7-2
clone size: many
J gene: TRBJ1-1
D gene: .

CDR3 protein: CSATDRRTTEAFF
CDR3 DNA: TGCAGTGCCACGGACAGGCGAACGACTGAAGCTTTCTTT
V gene: TRBV20-1
clone size: .
J gene: TRBJ1-1
D gene: TRBD1

CDR3 protein: CSARDGQGGEKLFF
CDR3 DNA: TGCAGTGCTAGAGATGGACAGGGTGGTGAAAAACTGTTTTTT
V gene: TRBV20-1
clone size: many
J gene: TRBJ1-4
D gene: TRBD1

CDR3 protein: CASSRLTQETQYF
CDR3 DNA: TGTGCCAGCTCGAGACTAACACAAGAGACCCAGTACTTC
V gene: TRBV12-3/TRBV12-4
clone size: .
J gene: TRBJ2-5
D gene: .

CDR3 protein: CASYMNYEQYF
CDR3 DNA: TGTGCCAGCTACATGAACTACGAGCAGTACTTC
V gene: TRBV6-1
clone size: few
J gene: TRBJ2-7
D gene: .

CDR3 protein: CASSVATNTDTQYF
CDR3 DNA: TGTGCCAGCAGCGTAGCGACCAACACAGATACGCAGTATTTT
V gene: TRBV9
clone size: many
J gene: TRBJ2-3
D gene: .

CDR3 protein: CSVETSMSTEAFF
CDR3 DNA: TGCAGCGTTGAGACGAGCATGAGCACTGAAGCTTTCTTT
V gene: TRBV29-1
clone size: many
J gene: TRBJ1-1
D gene: .

CDR3 protein: CATSDSGTSGGAYNEQFF
CDR3 DNA: TGTGCCACCAGTGATTCAGGGACTAGCGGGGGGGCATACAATGAGCAGTTCTTC
V gene: TRBV24-1
clone size: .
J gene: TRBJ2-1
D gene: TRBD2

CDR3 protein: CATSDLRYSADTQYF
CDR3 DNA: TGTGCCACCAGTGATCTCAGGTATTCGGCAGATACGCAGTATTTT
V gene: TRBV24-1
clone size: few
J gene: TRBJ2-3
D gene: .

CDR3 protein: CASSFETGFLYGYTF
CDR3 DNA: TGTGCCAGCAGTTTCGAGACAGGGTTTCTCTATGGCTACACCTTC
V gene: TRBV12-3/TRBV12-4
clone size: many
J gene: TRBJ1-2
D gene: TRBD1

CDR3 protein: CASSYGGSREQYF
CDR3 DNA: TGTGCCAGCAGTTACGGGGGCTCGCGGGAGCAGTACTTC
V gene: TRBV6-6
clone size: once
J gene: TRBJ2-7
D gene: .

CDR3 protein: CASSLNRGPDSNQPQHF
CDR3 DNA: TGTGCCAGCAGTTTAAACAGGGGGCCCGATAGCAATCAGCCCCAGCATTTT
V gene: TRBV28
clone size: .
J gene: TRBJ1-5
D gene: TRBD1

CDR3 protein: CATSRDKAGTQFF
CDR3 DNA: TGTGCCACCAGCAGAGATAAGGCGGGAACGCAGTTCTTC
V gene: TRBV15
clone size: .
J gene: TRBJ2-1
D gene: .

CDR3 protein: CASSFGVNQPQHF
CDR3 DNA: TGTGCCAGCAGCTTCGGCGTGAATCAGCCCCAGCATTTT
V gene: TRBV7-3
clone size: many
J gene: TRBJ1-5
D gene: .

CDR3 protein: CASTLTGGNTDTQYF
CDR3 DNA: TGTGCCAGCACCCTCACAGGGGGAAACACAGATACGCAGTATTTT
V gene: TRBV12-3/TRBV12-4
clone size: few
J gene: TRBJ2-3
D gene: TRBD1

CDR3 protein: CAVTGTSAYSYNEQFF
CDR3 DNA: TGTGCCGTAACCGGGACTAGCGCTTACTCCTACAATGAGCAGTTCTTC
V gene: TRBV10-3
clone size: many
J gene: TRBJ2-1
D gene: TRBD2

CDR3 protein: CSVSRVLLNTEAFF
CDR3 DNA: TGCAGCGTCTCGAGGGTACTGTTGAACACTGAAGCTTTCTTT
V gene: TRBV29-1
clone size: few
J gene: TRBJ1-1
D gene: .

CDR3 protein: CASSLAGIQGMTQYF
CDR3 DNA: TGTGCCAGCAGCTTAGCCGGAATCCAGGGGATGACCCAGTACTTC
V gene: TRBV7-6
clone size: many
J gene: TRBJ2-5
D gene: .

CDR3 protein: CASSQLGQPQHF
CDR3 DNA: TGTGCCAGCAGCCAATTGGGGCAGCCCCAGCATTTT
V gene: TRBV7-9
clone size: many
J gene: TRBJ1-5
D gene: .

CDR3 protein: CASKNRVSGNTIYF
CDR3 DNA: TGTGCCAGCAAAAATAGGGTTTCTGGAAACACCATATATTTT
V gene: TRBV12-3/TRBV12-4
clone size: few
J gene: TRBJ1-3
D gene: .

CDR3 protein: CSARDLAGVGEKLFF
CDR3 DNA: TGCAGTGCTAGAGATCTGGCAGGGGTTGGAGAAAAACTGTTTTTT
V gene: TRBV20-1
clone size: many
J gene: TRBJ1-4
D gene: .

CDR3 protein: CASSLSWGQETQYF
CDR3 DNA: TGTGCCAGCAGCTTATCGTGGGGCCAAGAGACCCAGTACTTC
V gene: TRBV7-2
clone size: .
J gene: TRBJ2-5
D gene: .

CDR3 protein: CASSGVPEAGELFF
CDR3 DNA: TGTGCCAGCAGTGGGGTACCAGAGGCCGGGGAGCTGTTTTTT
V gene: TRBV2
clone size: .
J gene: TRBJ2-2
D gene: .

CDR3 protein: CAISGREGTDTQYF
CDR3 DNA: TGTGCCATCAGTGGCAGGGAAGGCACAGATACGCAGTATTTT
V gene: TRBV10-3
clone size: .
J gene: TRBJ2-3
D gene: .

CDR3 protein: CASAGQGDTEAFF
CDR3 DNA: TGTGCCAGCGCGGGACAGGGAGACACTGAAGCTTTCTTT
V gene: TRBV6-2/TRBV6-3
clone size: few
J gene: TRBJ1-1
D gene: TRBD1

CDR3 protein: CSARVLQGPGNTIYF
CDR3 DNA: TGCAGTGCTAGGGTACTGCAAGGGCCTGGAAACACCATATATTTT
V gene: TRBV20-1
clone size: .
J gene: TRBJ1-3
D gene: .

CDR3 protein: CASSPWDRVLGHGYTF
CDR3 DNA: TGTGCCAGCAGCCCCTGGGACAGGGTCCTAGGGCATGGCTACACCTTC
V gene: TRBV11-2
clone size: few
J gene: TRBJ1-2
D gene: TRBD1

CDR3 protein: CASSSFSSRLNEQYF
CDR3 DNA: TGTGCCAGCAGCTCCTTTAGCTCCCGTTTGAACGAGCAGTACTTC
V gene: TRBV7-2
clone size: few
J gene: TRBJ2-7
D gene: .

CDR3 protein: CASRPRGGLYNEQFF
CDR3 DNA: TGTGCCAGCAGGCCACGGGGGGGCCTCTACAATGAGCAGTTCTTC
V gene: TRBV6-2/TRBV6-3
clone size: few
J gene: TRBJ2-1
D gene: TRBD2

CDR3 protein: CASSYSWGNGYTF
CDR3 DNA: TGTGCCAGCAGTTACTCATGGGGAAATGGCTACACCTTC
V gene: TRBV6-5
clone size: .
J gene: TRBJ1-2
D gene: .

CDR3 protein: CATSGGGVYNEQFF
CDR3 DNA: TGTGCCACCTCTGGGGGTGGGGTATACAATGAGCAGTTCTTC
V gene: TRBV5-6
clone size: .
J gene: TRBJ2-1
D gene: .

CDR3 protein: CASSPGGREETQYF
CDR3 DNA: TGTGCCAGCAGTCCAGGGGGGAGGGAAGAGACCCAGTACTTC
V gene: TRBV7-8
clone size: .
J gene: TRBJ2-5
D gene: .

CDR3 protein: CASLDRSSYNEQFF
CDR3 DNA: TGTGCCAGTTTGGACAGGAGCTCCTACAATGAGCAGTTCTTC
V gene: TRBV6-1
clone size: .
J gene: TRBJ2-1
D gene: TRBD1

CDR3 protein: CAIRQASNEKLFF
CDR3 DNA: TGTGCCATTCGACAGGCATCTAATGAAAAACTGTTTTTT
V gene: TRBV10-3
clone size: .
J gene: TRBJ1-4
D gene: .

CDR3 protein: CASSYPTGAGVVEQYF
CDR3 DNA: TGTGCCAGCAGTTACCCGACCGGTGCGGGAGTTGTAGAGCAGTACTTC
V gene: TRBV6-5
clone size: few
J gene: TRBJ2-7
D gene: TRBD2

CDR3 protein: CASSLGSRTGNTGELFF
CDR3 DNA: TGTGCCAGCAGCTTAGGGTCTCGGACAGGGAATACCGGGGAGCTGTTTTTT
V gene: TRBV7-8
clone size: .
J gene: TRBJ2-2
D gene: TRBD1

CDR3 protein: CASSLVRPGGSPLHF
CDR3 DNA: TGCGCCAGCAGCTTGGTTCGTCCAGGTGGATCACCCCTCCACTTT
V gene: TRBV5-1
clone size: .
J gene: TRBJ1-6
D gene: .

CDR3 protein: CATSEAVSNQPQHF
CDR3 DNA: TGTGCCACCAGTGAAGCAGTTAGCAATCAGCCCCAGCATTTT
V gene: TRBV24-1
clone size: many
J gene: TRBJ1-5
D gene: .

CDR3 protein: CATSRVDREGQETQYF
CDR3 DNA: TGTGCCACCAGCAGAGTAGACCGGGAGGGACAAGAGACCCAGTACTTC
V gene: TRBV15
clone size: .
J gene: TRBJ2-5
D gene: TRBD2

CDR3 protein: CAINQNRGNEQFF
CDR3 DNA: TGTGCCATCAACCAAAACCGAGGCAATGAGCAGTTCTTC
V gene: TRBV10-3
clone size: .
J gene: TRBJ2-1
D gene: .

CDR3 protein: CSARRGNYEAFF
CDR3 DNA: TGCAGTGCTAGGAGGGGAAACTATGAAGCTTTCTTT
V gene: TRBV20-1
clone size: .
J gene: TRBJ1-1
D gene: .

CDR3 protein: CASSVNRGSDTEAFF
CDR3 DNA: TGTGCCAGTAGTGTAAACAGGGGATCGGACACTGAAGCTTTCTTT
V gene: TRBV19
clone size: .
J gene: TRBJ1-1
D gene: TRBD1

CDR3 protein: CSASRLLQPQHF
CDR3 DNA: TGCAGTGCTAGCCGGCTTCTTCAGCCCCAGCATTTT
V gene: TRBV20-1
clone size: many
J gene: TRBJ1-5
D gene: .

CDR3 protein: CASSLEPSPLYEQYF
CDR3 DNA: TGCGCCAGCAGCTTGGAGCCTAGCCCCCTCTACGAGCAGTACTTC
V gene: TRBV5-1
clone size: .
J gene: TRBJ2-7
D gene: .

CDR3 protein: CASSYKLGTGNTIYF
CDR3 DNA: TGTGCCAGCAGTTACAAACTGGGTACCGGAAACACCATATATTTT
V gene: TRBV6-5
clone size: few
J gene: TRBJ1-3
D gene: .